This T cell receptor beta chain was identified during a study of cytomegalovirus exposure and HLA in healthy donors. About the study: It was reported in a later analysis that the roughly 120 validation repertoires used the same platform as the approximately 670 first-cohort repertoires.

Repertoires were generated with immunoSEQ multiplex PCR, while TCRdb's copy carries only in-frame clones and drops some. The table records 220,000 or so clones, less than 90% of them present only once. This clone was seen just once. Germline V gives CDR1 SGHRS, CDR2 YFSETQ. Trimming cost V 6 bases and J 3 bases; bases outside gene matches: 6. The CDR3 contains 16 residues. This clonotype originated in a woman under 30 in good health and CMV-seronegative. The chain links TRBV5-1 to TRBJ2-7; 16 bases match TRBD2. Sequences were obtained from PBMCs. DNA for the CDR3: TGCGCCAGCACGGGACTAGCGGGAGGGCCGTACTACGAGCAGTACTTC. Protein product: CASTGLAGGPYYEQYF.